This T cell receptor beta chain was found in a study of blood T cells in healthy people across ages. The CDR3 extends over 17 amino acids. V was shortened by 5 bases and J by 11 bases, with 30 bases between the two germline ends. Then a second PCR, running roughly 7 to 11 cycles, was carried out with a sample-barcoded 5' primer and a J-beta primer mix. Each cDNA molecule, via a template-switch adaptor with 12 random nucleotides, was tagged. Per-sample output comprised a minimum of 2.5 million paired-end reads containing CDR3. MiXCR, run by TCRdb on the 5' RACE reads, gives a single entry per CDR3 protein. The table has roughly 1,500,000 distinct CDR3 sequences, around two fifths seen once; the top ten hold 7% to 9%.

The rearrangement links TRBV12-3 or TRBV12-4 to TRBJ1-2; TRBD1 might be the D (5 bases). This TCR came from a woman aged 18-29 years in good health. The sequenced material came from blood. The CDR3 loop is CASSPETRYRSPIRYTF. CDR3 nucleotide sequence: TGTGCCAGCAGTCCCGAGACCCGATACAGGTCCCCTATTCGTTACACCTTC.